These 2 T cell receptor beta chains originate from one sample sequenced in a study of shared clonotypes between healthy human individuals. The method was immunoSEQ multiplex PCR; TCRdb's version includes in-frame clones alone and lacks a portion of them. Of under 2,500,000 clones in the sample, around 95% were seen once. The sample taken for sequencing was naive CD4+ T cells sorted from blood. Stated subset: CD45RA+ positively selected. The receptors here all came from a man aged 18 to 30 in good health.

With regard to this clone: Other DNA sequences within the sample encode an identical CDR3. The rearrangement links TRBV30 to TRBJ2-5; 8 nucleotides match TRBD1. CDR1 GTSNPN and CDR2 SVGIG come from the germline V gene (reference sequence). This CDR3 region has 12 residues. J gave up 7 bases and V 1 base, and 2 bases lay outside the gene matches. The CDR3 spells CAWSGQGRTQYF. In DNA form, the CDR3 reads TGTGCCTGGAGTGGACAGGGGAGGACCCAGTACTTC.

V and J are TRBV19 and TRBJ2-7; 10 bases are shared with TRBD1. Germline V lookup: CDR1 LNHDA, CDR2 SQIVND (reference sequence). J was trimmed by 5 bases and V by 7 bases; bases with no gene match: 8. The CDR3 has 14 residues. CDR3 coding DNA: TGTGCCAGTACCCCGGACAGGGGGTCAAACGAGCAGTACTTC. Residues: CASTPDRGSNEQYF.